These 10 T cell receptor beta chains were sequenced from one sample in a study of Graves' ophthalmopathy and Graves' hyperthyroidism. Amplified material comprised TCR beta CDR3 regions derived from RNA transcripts. RT-PCR with HTBI primers came first, then second-round multiplex PCR. TCRdb re-called the multiplex PCR reads with MiXCR, one entry per CDR3 protein. The sample yields about 400,000 distinct CDR3 sequences, roughly 18% seen once. The specimen sequenced was peripheral blood. The receptors originated from a woman aged 18-29 years with Graves' ophthalmopathy.

There are many counts of this clonotype. The rearrangement uses TRBV30 and TRBJ2-7, with 9 bases lining up with TRBD1. V trimming: 0 bases; J trimming: 2 bases; junction bases outside the gene matches: 8. CDR1 is GTSNPN, CDR2 SVGIG, per germline (reference sequence). The CDR3 covers 16 residues. The CDR3 loop is CAWSVLGTGTTYEQYF. DNA for the CDR3: TGTGCCTGGAGTGTACTGGGGACAGGGACTACCTACGAGCAGTACTTC.

This clonotype was counted at least ten times. The chain recombines TRBV7-2 with TRBJ1-5; D gene ambiguous. The ends were cut back, 4 bases at V and 2 bases at J, with 9 bases in the middle. The CDR3 sequence is 14 residues long. From germline, CDR1 is SGHTA and CDR2 FQGNSA. In DNA, the CDR3 is TGTGCCAGCAGCTCCCAGGCAGGCAATCAGCCCCAGCATTTT. Translation gives CASSSQAGNQPQHF.

This clonotype came up many times. V and J are TRBV20-1 and TRBJ1-1, with TRBD1 matching 7 bases. The CDR3 runs 12 residues. The germline V gene has CDR1 DFQATT and CDR2 SNEGSKA (reference sequence). The CDR3 loop is CAKQGMNTEAFF. The CDR3 DNA is TGCGCGAAACAGGGGATGAACACTGAAGCTTTCTTT.

In its sample, this clonotype was seen many times. The V and J genes are TRBV15 and TRBJ2-7; D not resolved. Germline assignment: CDR1 LNHNV and CDR2 YYDKDF (reference sequence). The V end lost 1 base, the J end lost 1 base, and 2 bases lay between the germline ends. The CDR3 extends over 12 amino acids. CDR3 residues: CATSRGSYEQYF. The CDR3 DNA reads TGTGCCACCAGCAGAGGATCCTACGAGCAGTACTTC.

This clonotype was counted only a few times. The J gene is TRBJ1-2, the V gene TRBV5-4; D unclear. Trimming removed 4 bases from V and 8 bases from J, with 18 bases in between. CDR1 is SGHNT and CDR2 is YYREEE in the germline V gene (reference sequence). The CDR3 loop spans 14 amino acids. The CDR3 sequence: CASSTLGGPGGYTF. The CDR3 nucleotides are TGTGCCAGCAGCACCCTAGGAGGGCCGGGCGGCTACACCTTC.

V gene TRBV12-3 or TRBV12-4 combines with J gene TRBJ2-7; 8 bases are a match to TRBD2. The V gene end was trimmed by 3 bases and the J gene end by 5 bases; junction bases not matched to a gene: 6. The CDR3 covers 14 residues. This CDR3 reads CASSLVAGGHEQYF. In DNA, the CDR3 is TGTGCCAGCAGTTTGGTTGCGGGGGGCCACGAGCAGTACTTC.

The chain uses TRBV14 and TRBJ2-7; D remains unclear. The CDR3 length is 13 residues. Per germline, CDR1 SGHDN and CDR2 FVKESK. Trimming left V 3 bases short and J 3 bases short, with 9 bases between. Written as DNA, the CDR3 is TGTGCCAGCAGCCATCGCAGAGACTACGAGCAGTACTTC. Residues: CASSHRRDYEQYF.

This clonotype has a count of ten or more. CDR3 nucleotides: TGTGCCAGCAGTTACGGACAGGGTGAGACCCAGTACTTC. It encodes CASSYGQGETQYF. J is TRBJ2-5 and V is TRBV6-2 or TRBV6-3; 8 bases fit TRBD1. The length of the CDR3 is 13 residues. V was pared by 2 bases and J by 5 bases, with 1 base of the junction left unmatched. CDR1 MNHEY and CDR2 SVGEGT come from the germline V gene.

This clonotype was counted at least ten times. The CDR3 reads CASRPPGALQETQYF. Here the CDR3 DNA reads TGTGCCAGCAGGCCCCCGGGAGCCCTCCAAGAGACCCAGTACTTC. The V call is TRBV7-2, the J call TRBJ2-5; weak D call: TRBD2 (6 bases). This CDR3 is 15 amino acids long. Germline V gene sequence: CDR1 SGHTA, CDR2 FQGNSA. Trimming shortened V by 6 bases and J by 1 base, and 15 bases separated the two germline ends.

Many counts were recorded for this clonotype. J is TRBJ2-2 and V is TRBV9; possibly TRBD1 or TRBD2 for D (5 bases each). V gave up 0 bases and J gave up 6 bases, with 9 bases separating them. The germline gives CDR1 SGDLS, CDR2 YYNGEE. The CDR3 loop spans 14 amino acids. CDR3 nucleotides: TGTGCCAGCAGCGTAGGGCAGGGAGCCGGGGAGCTGTTTTTT. Translated: CASSVGQGAGELFF.